This entry lists 19 T cell receptor beta chains sequenced from one sample in a study of T cell changes during pregnancy in multiple sclerosis. Only in-frame clones appear in the TCRdb table, and some are missing; sequencing was by immunoSEQ multiplex PCR. Of approximately 65,000 clones listed, approximately 89% are singletons. Specimen: peripheral blood, collected in the third trimester of pregnancy. The receptor source for this set is a female donor in good health, enrolled as a control in a pregnancy study.

This chain joins TRBV5-1 and TRBJ2-3; the match to TRBD2 covers 10 bases. V lost 2 bases to trimming and J lost 1 base; unmatched junction nucleotides: 7. This CDR3 comprises 17 residues. CDR1 and CDR2 from the germline V gene are SGHRS and YFSETQ. The CDR3 protein is CASSLAPLAGGTDTQYF. DNA for the CDR3: TGCGCCAGCAGCTTAGCTCCCCTAGCGGGAGGCACAGATACGCAGTATTTT.

The CDR3 region has the DNA TGTGCCATCAGTGAATCGGGAGGTAATGAAAAACTGTTTTTT. Protein sequence: CAISESGGNEKLFF. The chain carries TRBV10-3 and TRBJ1-4; D is unclear. This CDR3 is 14 amino acids long. V lost 3 bases to trimming and J lost 4 bases, with 9 bases between them. Germline CDR1 and CDR2: ENHRY and SYGVKD.

This clone was detected only once. The rearrangement uses TRBV2 and TRBJ2-5; 7 bases agree with TRBD2. Germline CDR1 reads SNHLY; CDR2 reads FYNNEI. J was trimmed by 5 bases and V by 4 bases; bases with no gene match: 10. The CDR3 extends over 15 amino acids. This CDR3 reads CASSGRGGARETQYF. CDR3 DNA sequence: TGTGCCAGCAGTGGAAGGGGAGGGGCGAGGGAGACCCAGTACTTC. The variable domain in full, with the rest retrieved from reference TRBV2 and TRBJ2-5, is EPEVTQTPSHQVTQMGQEVILRCVPISNHLYFYWYRQILGQKVEFLVSFYNNEISEKSEIFDDQFSVERPDGSNFTLKIRSTKLEDSAMYFCASSGRGGARETQYFGPGTRLLVL.

A remark on this clone: At one of its ends the junction is not consistent with the germline gene, which may arise from a read error. The J gene is TRBJ1-2, the V gene TRBV19, with TRBD1 matching over 7 bases. The CDR3 sequence is 11 residues long. The germline V gene encodes CDR1 LNHDA and CDR2 SQIVND (reference sequence). CDR3: CASSRGTVGNF. Here the CDR3 DNA reads TGTGCCAGTAGTAGAGGGACAGTGGGAAACTTC.

The chain carries TRBV5-4 and TRBJ1-2, with 8 bases identical to TRBD1. J gave up 3 bases and V 5 bases, and 9 bases lay outside the gene matches. CDR1 and CDR2 from the germline V gene are SGHNT and YYREEE (reference sequence). CDR3 length equals 15 residues. The CDR3 nucleotides read TGTGCCAGCAGACCTTACAGGGGGAATTACTATGGCTACACCTTC. Translating gives CASRPYRGNYYGYTF.

The chain is built from TRBV7-9 and TRBJ2-7; 9 nucleotides match TRBD1. The germline CDR1 and CDR2 sequences are SEHNR and FQNEAQ (reference sequence). The V and J ends lost 5 bases and 6 bases, in that order; junction bases with no gene match: 11. This CDR3 spans 15 amino acids. This CDR3 reads CASSPAQGASAEQYF. The CDR3 DNA reads TGTGCCAGCAGCCCAGCACAGGGGGCTTCCGCCGAGCAGTACTTC.

The genes are TRBV7-9 and TRBJ2-5, with a tentative D call TRBD2 (7 bases). Germline V lookup: CDR1 SEHNR, CDR2 FQNEAQ (reference sequence). Trimming left V 5 bases short and J 5 bases short, with 18 bases between. CDR3 length equals 15 residues. This CDR3 is CASSQRLGGGETQYF. Written as DNA, the CDR3 is TGTGCCAGCAGCCAGCGTCTGGGGGGGGGCGAGACCCAGTACTTC. Full variable domain (outside the CDR3, taken from reference TRBV7-9 and TRBJ2-5): DTGVSQNPRHKITKRGQNVTFRCDPISEHNRLYWYRQTLGQGPEFLTYFQNEAQLEKSRLLSDRFSAERPKGSFSTLEIQRTEQGDSAMYLCASSQRLGGGETQYFGPGTRLLVL.

About this clone: Germline and junction disagree at one end, which may indicate a read error. For the CDR3, the DNA is TGTGCCGGCAGCACAATCACAGGGGGCTGGAATGGCTACACCTTC. Amino acid sequence: CAGSTITGGWNGYTF. The chain employs TRBV7-2 and TRBJ1-2; 9 bases are a match to TRBD1. CDR3 length equals 15 residues. Germline V CDR1 and CDR2: SGHTA, FQGNSA.

The gene calls are TRBV30 and TRBJ1-1, with TRBD1 matching 9 bases. Germline V gene lookup returns CDR1 GTSNPN and CDR2 SVGIG (reference sequence). V gave up 3 bases and J gave up 2 bases; unmatched junction bases: 4. The CDR3 length is 14 residues. The CDR3: CAWSWDRVNTEAFF. CDR3 DNA sequence: TGTGCCTGGAGCTGGGACAGGGTCAACACTGAAGCTTTCTTT.

The chain has TRBV5-1 and TRBJ2-3, with 7 bases matching TRBD2. The V gene end was trimmed by 2 bases and the J gene end by 1 base; junction bases not matched to a gene: 1. Germline CDR1 SGHRS, CDR2 YFSETQ. The CDR3 is made up of 14 amino acids. The CDR3 is CASSFAGGTDTQYF. As DNA, the CDR3 is TGCGCCAGCAGCTTCGCGGGGGGCACAGATACGCAGTATTTT.

The V gene is TRBV6-5, the J gene TRBJ1-2, with 9 nucleotides matching TRBD1. CDR3 size: 14 residues. Germline V lookup: CDR1 MNHEY, CDR2 SVGAGI. Unmatched junction bases numbered 8, after V lost 4 bases and J lost 8 bases. The chain's CDR3 is CASSSWTGEGGYTF. The CDR3 DNA follows: TGTGCCAGCAGTTCCTGGACAGGGGAGGGAGGCTACACCTTC.

V usage is TRBV2 and J usage is TRBJ1-1; no clear D gene. The germline V and J ends were trimmed by 6 bases and 6 bases, with 11 bases remaining between them. Germline V gene sequence: CDR1 SNHLY, CDR2 FYNNEI. The CDR3 is made up of 12 amino acids. CDR3 nucleotide sequence: TGTGCCAGCAGCAAGCAGGAGGCTGAAGCTTTCTTT. Translating gives CASSKQEAEAFF.

This sequence joins TRBV27 and TRBJ2-5, with 8 bases matching TRBD2. The V gene end was trimmed by 2 bases and the J gene end by 0 bases; junction bases not matched to a gene: 8. The CDR3 spans 17 residues. Germline-derived CDR1 and CDR2 are MNHEY and SMNVEV (reference sequence). The CDR3 region has the DNA TGTGCCAGCAGTTTAGGCGGGGGGCCGACCAACCAAGAGACCCAGTACTTC. This translates into CASSLGGGPTNQETQYF.

The chain has TRBV6-1 and TRBJ1-1, with D possibly TRBD1 on 5 matching bases. From germline, CDR1 is MNHNS and CDR2 SASEGT. V was cut by 6 bases and J by 4 bases, with 15 bases left in between. This CDR3 has 14 amino acids. Here the CDR3 reads CASRAGLGGTEAFF. CDR3 DNA: TGTGCCAGCAGAGCAGGGTTGGGAGGCACTGAAGCTTTCTTT.

This clone was found once. The chain couples TRBV7-9 to TRBJ2-4, with 10 nucleotides matching TRBD1. V trimming: 5 bases; J trimming: 1 base; junction bases outside the gene matches: 8. This CDR3 has 17 residues. CDR1 is SEHNR and CDR2 is FQNEAQ in the germline V gene (reference sequence). The DNA for the CDR3 is TGTGCCAGCAGCCAGACAGGGGGCTCTTTGGCCAAAAACATTCAGTACTTC. This sequence encodes CASSQTGGSLAKNIQYF.

The gene calls are TRBV6-5 and TRBJ1-5; 7 positions agree with TRBD1. This CDR3 is built from 15 residues. V was clipped by 4 bases and J by 2 bases; unmatched bases: 5. The germline V gene has CDR1 MNHEY and CDR2 SVGAGI. The CDR3 is CASSLDRNGNQPQHF. CDR3 in DNA: TGTGCCAGCAGTTTGGACAGGAATGGCAATCAGCCCCAGCATTTT.

The chain is built from TRBV4-3 and TRBJ2-7; 11 positions agree with TRBD2. V gave up 4 bases and J gave up 6 bases; unmatched junction bases: 8. The CDR3 runs 15 residues. In germline, CDR1 is LGHNA, CDR2 YSLEER. The CDR3 nucleotides are TGCGCCAGCAGCCGGCTAGCGGGGGGCCTCCTCGAGCAGTACTTC. It codes for CASSRLAGGLLEQYF.

The chain combines TRBV6-5 with TRBJ2-1; 8 positions match TRBD2. The CDR3 is made up of 13 amino acids. Germline values: CDR1 MNHEY, CDR2 SVGAGI. V was clipped by 9 bases and J by 4 bases; unmatched bases: 5. In DNA, the CDR3 is TGTGCCAGTTCGGGGGGGCTATACAATGAGCAGTTCTTC. Amino acids: CASSGGLYNEQFF.

The chain combines TRBV6-4 with TRBJ2-3, with D maybe TRBD2 (5 bases). The CDR3 has 14 amino acids. V lost 7 bases and J lost 6, with 17 bases in between. The germline V gene has CDR1 MRHNA and CDR2 SNTAGT. The CDR3 DNA reads TGTGCCAGCAAAGGGAATGGGGAGTGGGATACGCAGTATTTT. Translated, it gives CASKGNGEWDTQYF.